This TCR beta chain was recovered during a study of blood T cell repertoires in COVID-19. At the level of the study: From the United States, Italy and Spain came samples of acute and convalescent COVID-19. The analysed material was cDNA or gDNA that came from T cells, B-cell-depleted T cells, or PBMCs.

The germline gives CDR1 MNHEY, CDR2 SVGAGI. The CDR3 length is 16 residues. The V segment lost 0 bases and the J segment 7 bases; nucleotides outside the gene matches: 11. One Seattle source followed patients from active infection through their disease course. The assay was immunoSEQ multiplex PCR, and TCRdb's table has in-frame clones only and misses some. The profile covers around 46,000 clones, with approximately 83% appearing a single time and roughly 34% taken by the ten largest. The TCR was taken from a woman of 80 years or more with COVID-19, enrolled during active disease. The chain has TRBV6-5 and TRBJ2-5; 7 bases are shared with TRBD2. The sequencing sample was made of peripheral blood. The CDR3 loop is CASSYSIGRSGGTQYF. The DNA for the CDR3 is TGTGCCAGCAGTTACTCGATAGGGCGGTCGGGGGGGACCCAGTACTTC.